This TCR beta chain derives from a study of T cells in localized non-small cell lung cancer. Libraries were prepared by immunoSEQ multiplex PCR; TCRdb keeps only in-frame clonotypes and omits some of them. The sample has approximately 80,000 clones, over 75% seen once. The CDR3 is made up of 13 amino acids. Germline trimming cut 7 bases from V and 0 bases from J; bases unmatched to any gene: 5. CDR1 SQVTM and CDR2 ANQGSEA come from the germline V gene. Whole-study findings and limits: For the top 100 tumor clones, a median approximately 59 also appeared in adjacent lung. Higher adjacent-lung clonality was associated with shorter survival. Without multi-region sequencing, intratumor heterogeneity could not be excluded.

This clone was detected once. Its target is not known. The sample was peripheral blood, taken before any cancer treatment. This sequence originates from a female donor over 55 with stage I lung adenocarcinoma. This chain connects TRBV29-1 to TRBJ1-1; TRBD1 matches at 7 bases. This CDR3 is CSAKQGMNTEAFF. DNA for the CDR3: TGCAGCGCCAAACAGGGGATGAACACTGAAGCTTTCTTT.